This TCR beta chain was observed in a study of blood T cell repertoires in COVID-19. The repertoire was sequenced with immunoSEQ multiplex PCR; TCRdb's copy has only in-frame clones and lacks some. The table has 45,000 to 65,000 clones, roughly 90% seen once. This CDR3 spans 16 amino acids. Germline CDR1 and CDR2: MNHEY and SMNVEV (reference sequence). Trimming at V came to 5 bases and at J to 7 bases, leaving 11 bases not matched to a gene. The clonotype was recovered from a human donor with acute or convalescent COVID-19. The donor label of this sample is uncertain. Sequencing input: peripheral blood. The rearrangement joins TRBV27 to TRBJ2-3, with 11 bases that match TRBD2. Here the CDR3 DNA reads TGTGCCAGCAGTCCACCTCTAGCGGGGGGCGGGAATACGCAGTATTTT. Protein product: CASSPPLAGGGNTQYF.